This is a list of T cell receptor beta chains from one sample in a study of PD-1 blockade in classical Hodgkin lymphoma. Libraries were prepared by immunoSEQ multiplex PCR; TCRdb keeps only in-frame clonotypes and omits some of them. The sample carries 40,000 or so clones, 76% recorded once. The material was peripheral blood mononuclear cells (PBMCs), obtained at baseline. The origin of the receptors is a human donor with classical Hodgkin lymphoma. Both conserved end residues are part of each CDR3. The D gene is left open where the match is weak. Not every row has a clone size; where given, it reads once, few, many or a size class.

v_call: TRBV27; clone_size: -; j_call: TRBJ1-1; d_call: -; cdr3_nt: TGTGCCAGCAGAGGTTTGGTAAAGAGTGCAGGGGTAATCGCGTTAAACACTGAAGCTTTCTTT; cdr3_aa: CASRGLVKSAGVIALNTEAFF
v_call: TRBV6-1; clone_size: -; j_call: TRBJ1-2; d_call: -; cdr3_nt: TGTGCCAGCAGTCGATACAGGGATTTAGGTAATGGCTACACCTTC; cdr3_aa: CASSRYRDLGNGYTF
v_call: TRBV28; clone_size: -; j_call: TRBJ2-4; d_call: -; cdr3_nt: TGTGCCAGCAGCCTTGGGCGGCAGTTAGCCAAAAACATTCAGTACTTC; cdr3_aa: CASSLGRQLAKNIQYF
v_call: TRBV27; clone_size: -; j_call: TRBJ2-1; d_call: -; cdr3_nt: TGTGCCAGCAGTCCTCTTCCGGGAACTGGGTACAATGGGCAGTTCTTC; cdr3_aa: CASSPLPGTGYNGQFF
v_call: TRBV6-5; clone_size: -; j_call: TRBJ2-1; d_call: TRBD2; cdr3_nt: TGTGCCAGAATAATTCTAGCGGGAGTAAATGAGCAGTTCTTC; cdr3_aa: CARIILAGVNEQFF
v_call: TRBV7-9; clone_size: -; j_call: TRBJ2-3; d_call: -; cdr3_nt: TGTGCCAGCAGAGCCAGGGCGAACCCGCAGTATTTT; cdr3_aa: CASRARANPQYF
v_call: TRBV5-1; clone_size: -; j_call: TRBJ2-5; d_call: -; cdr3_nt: TGCGCCAGCAGCTTGGGTGGGGCCTTGAGCCAAGAGACCCAGTACTTC; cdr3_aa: CASSLGGALSQETQYF
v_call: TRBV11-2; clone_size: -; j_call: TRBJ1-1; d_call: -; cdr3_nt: TGTGCCAGCAGTCGTCCGGCCTATGGTGAAGCTTTCTTT; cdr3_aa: CASSRPAYGEAFF
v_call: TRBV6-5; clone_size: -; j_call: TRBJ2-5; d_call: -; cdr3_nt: TGTGCCAGCAGTTCCGGACTGGGCCTCCAAGAGACCCAGTACTTC; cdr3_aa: CASSSGLGLQETQYF
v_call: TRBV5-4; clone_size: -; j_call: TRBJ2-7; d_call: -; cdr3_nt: TGTGCCAGCAGCTTGCTAGAGTACGAGCAGTACTTC; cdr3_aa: CASSLLEYEQYF
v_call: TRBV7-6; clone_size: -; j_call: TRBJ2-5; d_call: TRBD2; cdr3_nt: TGTGCCAGCAGCTTTGGCGGGAGAGCCGGCGGAGAGACCCAGTACTTC; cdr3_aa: CASSFGGRAGGETQYF
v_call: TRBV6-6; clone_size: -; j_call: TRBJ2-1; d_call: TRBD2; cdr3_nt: TGTGCCAGCAGTTACCCTGGGACTAGCAATGAGCAGTTCTTC; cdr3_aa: CASSYPGTSNEQFF
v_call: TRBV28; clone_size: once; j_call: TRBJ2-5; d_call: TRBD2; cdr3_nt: TGTGCCAGCAGTTTCCGCGGGAGGGGGGTGGAGACCCAGTACTTC; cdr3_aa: CASSFRGRGVETQYF
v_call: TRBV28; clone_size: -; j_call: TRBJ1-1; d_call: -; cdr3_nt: TGTGCCAGCAGTTTATTAGCAGGGCCACAAGGCAAGGCTTTCTTT; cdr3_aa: CASSLLAGPQGKAFF
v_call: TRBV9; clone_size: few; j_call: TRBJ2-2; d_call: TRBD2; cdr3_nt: TGTGCCAGCAGCGTCTCGCGGGAGGGCCACGGGGAGCTGTTTTTT; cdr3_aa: CASSVSREGHGELFF
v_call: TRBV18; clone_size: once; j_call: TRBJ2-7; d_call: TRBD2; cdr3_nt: TGTGCCAGCTCAGCAGCGGGAGGGAACACCTACGAGCAGTACTTC; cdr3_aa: CASSAAGGNTYEQYF
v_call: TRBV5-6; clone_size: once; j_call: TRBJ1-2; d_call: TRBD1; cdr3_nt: TGTGCCAGCAGCTTAGTCCCGGGACAGGGGGCAGTTGGCTACACCTTC; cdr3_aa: CASSLVPGQGAVGYTF
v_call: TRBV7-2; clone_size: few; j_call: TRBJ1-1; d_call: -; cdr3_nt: TGTGCCAGCAGCTATAGACAGAACACTGAAGCTTTCTTT; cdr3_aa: CASSYRQNTEAFF
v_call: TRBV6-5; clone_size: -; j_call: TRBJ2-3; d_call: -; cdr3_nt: TGTGCCAGCAGTTACGGCTCCGGGACAAACACAGATACGCAGTATTTT; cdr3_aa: CASSYGSGTNTDTQYF
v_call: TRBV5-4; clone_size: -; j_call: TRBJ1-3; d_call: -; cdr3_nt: TGTGCCAGCAGCTTGAGGGGGAGAGGAAACACCATATATTTT; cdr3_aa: CASSLRGRGNTIYF